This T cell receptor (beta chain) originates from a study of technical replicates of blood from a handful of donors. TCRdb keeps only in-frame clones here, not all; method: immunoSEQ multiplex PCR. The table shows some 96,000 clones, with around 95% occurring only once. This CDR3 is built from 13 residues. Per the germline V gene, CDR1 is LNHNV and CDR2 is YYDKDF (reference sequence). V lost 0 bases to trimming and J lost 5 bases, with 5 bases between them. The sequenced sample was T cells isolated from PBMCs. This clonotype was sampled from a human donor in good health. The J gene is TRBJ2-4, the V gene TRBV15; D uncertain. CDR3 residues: CATSRDRENIQYF. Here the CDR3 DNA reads TGTGCCACCAGCAGAGATCGGGAAAACATTCAGTACTTC.